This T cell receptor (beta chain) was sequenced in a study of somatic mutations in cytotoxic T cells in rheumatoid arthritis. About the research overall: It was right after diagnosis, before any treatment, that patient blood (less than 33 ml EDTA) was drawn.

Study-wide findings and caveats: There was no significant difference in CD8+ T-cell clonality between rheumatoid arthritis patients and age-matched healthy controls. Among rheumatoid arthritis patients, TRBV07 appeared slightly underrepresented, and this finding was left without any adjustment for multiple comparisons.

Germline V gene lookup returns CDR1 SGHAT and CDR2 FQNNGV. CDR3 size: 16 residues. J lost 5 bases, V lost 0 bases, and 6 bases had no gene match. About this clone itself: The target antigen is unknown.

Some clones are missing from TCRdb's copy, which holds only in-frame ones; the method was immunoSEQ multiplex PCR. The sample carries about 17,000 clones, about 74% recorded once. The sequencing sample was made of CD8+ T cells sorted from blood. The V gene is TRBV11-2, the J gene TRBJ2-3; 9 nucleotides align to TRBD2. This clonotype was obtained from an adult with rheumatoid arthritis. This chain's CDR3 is CASSLEGGGALDTQYF. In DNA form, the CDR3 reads TGTGCCAGCAGCTTAGAAGGCGGGGGGGCCTTAGATACGCAGTATTTT.